The clone carrying this T cell receptor beta chain was seen ten or more times. MiXCR was run by TCRdb on the RT-PCR reads, yielding one entry per CDR3 protein. Of about 700,000 distinct CDR3 sequences listed, 11% to 15% are singletons. Per germline, CDR1 MNHEY and CDR2 SVGAGI. The V end was cut by 2 bases, the J end by 6 bases, with 13 bases between. This CDR3 region has 14 residues. The rearrangement uses TRBV6-5 and TRBJ1-2; D is perhaps TRBD1 (6 bases). This receptor was taken from a female donor in good health, serving as a healthy control. The sequencing sample was made of memory CD4+ T cells from blood. For the CDR3, the DNA is TGTGCCAGCAGTTACGACAGGAAAAGTCATGGCTACACCTTC. Protein: CASSYDRKSHGYTF.